This T cell receptor (beta chain) was documented in a study of T cell responses to AZD1222 COVID-19 vaccine. General observations from the study: Elevations in Spike-specific TCR breadth and depth followed administration of two AZD1222 doses. AZD1222 recipients seropositive at baseline numbered only five to seven. Nearly half of the spike-specific TCRs reportedly recognize variant regions that carry no mutations. In a largely white British group with more females than males, clonal diversity was possibly underestimated.

On this clone: The antigen remains unidentified.

The assay was immunoSEQ multiplex PCR, and TCRdb's table has in-frame clones only and misses some. The sample records 150,000 to 200,000 clones, 88% being singletons. The J segment lost 6 bases and the V segment lost 5 bases, leaving 9 bases of the junction unmatched. The germline V gene has CDR1 SGHNT and CDR2 YYREEE (reference sequence). The CDR3 is 14 residues long. The rearrangement uses TRBV5-4 and TRBJ2-7; 9 bases are a match to TRBD2. This clonotype was sampled from an adult who received the AZD1222 COVID-19 vaccine. The sequencing used peripheral blood, collected 28 days after the second AZD1222 dose. The CDR3 bases are TGTGCCAGCAGTTCTAGCGGGATGCAACCCGAGCAGTACTTC. This translates into CASSSSGMQPEQYF.